This TCR beta chain emerged from a study of shared clonotypes between healthy human individuals (TCRdb year 2020). Some background on the complete study: A couple of women and a few men aged 18 to 49 years were included in the cohort. For each donor, CD4 naive and CD4 memory were each run on three plates, CD8 naive on two plates, and CD8 memory on one plate. Blood TCR repertoires of four to six healthy adults were deeply sequenced to estimate repertoire size and the extent of clonotype sharing between individuals. Different laboratories and diverse techniques were used to prepare libraries and sequence TCR repertoires, to increase sequencing depth and limit assay-specific biases. Each donor's leukapheresis produced roughly between roughly 0.85 and 9.5 billion PBMCs.

For the CD8 naive samples, CD45RO-negative cells were positively selected for CCR7, yielding a CD45RA+CCR7+ population from which TemRA cells were excluded. Donors were healthy HIV-negative adults with no recently reported acute infections or vaccinations. Only Caucasian adults living in Nashville, Tennessee, USA were represented among the donors. Blood was collected by leukapheresis, and PBMCs were isolated by Ficoll-Histopaque density gradient centrifugation and then cryopreserved in liquid nitrogen vapor phase. Analytical flow cytometry was used to check the purity and quantity of every magnetically sorted T cell population. From each sorted fraction, genomic DNA was isolated and quantified by UV absorbance on a Nanodrop 2000c. Broader findings and caveats from the paper: Higher generation probabilities were observed for clonotypes shared by all four sorted-subset donors than for non-shared clonotypes. When several donors were compared, the shared fraction of clonotypes was about 5.2% for naive CD4, more than 3% for naive CD8, about 2.5% for memory CD4, and 0.4% for memory CD8. Because the study included only a small number of donors, the genetic and exposure-history diversity represented was limited. Even with the large sequencing depth, rarefaction of the sorted-subset datasets indicated that sequencing was incomplete. Pairwise subsampling indicated that sequencing depth was expected to affect the degree of clonotype sharing among donors. Naive subsets generally had larger estimated clonotype richness than memory subsets. Sampling was restricted to blood, and TCR repertoires in tissues likely differ from the TCR repertoires found in blood.

This clone came up once. Its antigen has not been determined. Per-base quality was not reported, and no clone a single base away is much larger than it. The same CDR3 arises from other DNA sequences in this sample as well. Using the deep immunoSEQ assay, TCR CDR3 regions were amplified from genomic DNA by multiplex PCR. Extracted genomic DNA from each cell subset was spread evenly across all wells of several immunoSEQ 96-well plates, with each plate serving as a replicate. For sorted subsets, 150 to 250 ng of genomic DNA, equivalent to roughly 33,000 T cell genomes, went into each replicate PCR. Purified libraries were measured with a Qubit 3.0 fluorometer, size-checked on a Bioanalyzer 2100, and measured again with the KAPA Library Quantification kit. A separate single-read 150-cycle Illumina NextSeq 550 flow cell was used to sequence each immunoSEQ 96-well plate. As for how the authors treated the data: Because only junctional sequences without quality scores were contained in the immunoSEQ output, filtering matching that applied to full-length reads could not be performed. Sequences were annotated with PyIR, a Python wrapper for IgBLAST v1.9, using IMGT germline references to assign V/J genes and CDR3. Reads were removed for weak V/J assignments (E-value above 1e-6), missing CDR3, stop codons, out-of-frame junctions, or ambiguous translated residues. V3J clonotypes were defined by identical inferred V gene, J gene, and CDR3 amino acid sequence. The percentage overlap between two repertoires was calculated by dividing the number of shared unique clonotypes by the size of the smaller repertoire. Three approaches were used to assess repertoire richness: RTK rarefaction, the Chao1 estimator, and Recon v2.1 estimates of unobserved clonotypes. For all TCRbeta clonotypes obtained by the gDNA method from several donors, generation probabilities were computed with OLGA. Imported from immuneACCESS, the table was reduced by TCRdb to in-frame sequences with V and J called. These copies leave out some clones; in studies compared against another copy, an unresolved V gene accounts for under half, and the cause of the remainder is not known. The DNA was the basis for D and trimming; V, J and clone size are from that table. Counted in this sample were 1.5 million to 2.5 million clones; approximately 94% of them appeared once. The ten largest clones take up 0.95% to 1.5% of the sample.

The V end gives up 0 bases and the J end 3 bases, leaving 4 bases in the junction not matched to a gene. CDR1 and CDR2 were assigned from the germline V gene as SGHRS and YFSETQ. Inclusive of the bounding cysteine and phenylalanine, the CDR3 is 16 residues long. This entry keeps only the CDR3 DNA: 48 bases, framed from base 1. This receptor chain uses TRBV5-1 and TRBJ2-1; 9 central bases correspond to TRBD2. Sequencing was performed on naive CD8+ T cells sorted from blood. The cell subset or site tag for this specimen amounts to: CD45RA+CCR7+. This clonotype was obtained from a man younger than 30 in good health. The DNA sequence is given as TGCGCCAGCAGCTTGGAGGCGGGAGGGAACTACAATGAGCAGTTCTTC. This gives the protein CASSLEAGGNYNEQFF.